This T cell receptor (beta chain) is drawn from a study of T cell repertoires in cytomegalovirus infection. TCRdb independently ran MiXCR on the reads; one entry per CDR3 protein. This table has some 800,000 distinct CDR3 sequences, 25% to 35% appearing once. This clonotype was seen at least ten times. No antigen is known for it. Germline CDR1 and CDR2: SEHNR and FQNEAQ (reference sequence). The trim removed 5 bases at V and 10 bases at J, leaving 8 bases unmatched. This CDR3 comprises 15 residues. The sequencing used cultured CD8+ T cells from PBMCs, collected from culture after CMV antigen stimulation. The chain is built from TRBV7-9 and TRBJ1-6; 10 nucleotides align to TRBD1. The receptor's source is a human donor in good health (CMV status not recorded). Some clones in this sample may be carry-over from other donors' samples. For the CDR3, the DNA is TGTGCCAGCAGCGTCGGGACAGGGGTTAGGTCACCCCTCCACTTT. The encoded protein is CASSVGTGVRSPLHF.